This T cell receptor (beta chain) was recovered during a study of lymphopenia after photon versus proton radiotherapy. Only in-frame clones appear in the TCRdb table, and some are missing; sequencing was by immunoSEQ multiplex PCR. The sample records approximately 65,000 clones, roughly 90% being singletons. Germline CDR1 LNHDA, CDR2 SQIVND (reference sequence). There are 14 residues in the CDR3. The V gene lost 6 bases and the J gene lost 8 bases, with 17 bases spanning the gap. As to this clone: Its target is not known.

General study results and limits: Post-nadir diversity loss with photons came from oligoclonal expansion, particularly CD8+ Temra cells. Authors raise, but do not show, better survival with proton therapy. A bigger post-nadir fall in TCR diversity correlated inversely with survival time in deceased patients. Proton therapy kept repertoires fairly stable, unlike photons, which gained effector/memory cells.

The sequences come from peripheral blood, collected from a patient treated with proton-based radiotherapy. The chain links TRBV19 to TRBJ2-1, with D tentatively TRBD2 (7 bases). This clonotype was sampled from an elderly man with esophageal cancer. The CDR3 nucleotides are TGTGCCAGTAGAATCGGAGGGGGGGTCGATGAGCAGTTCTTC. As protein: CASRIGGGVDEQFF.